Listed below are T cell receptor beta chains from one sample, sequenced in a study of cytomegalovirus exposure and HLA in healthy donors. This table comes from immunoSEQ multiplex PCR, and its TCRdb copy is limited to in-frame clones, with some not included. Of around 38,000 clones listed, approximately 66% are singletons. Sequencing input: PBMCs. These receptors originate from a man over 45 in good health and CMV-seropositive. The CDR3 runs from the conserved cysteine through the conserved F or W. A clone size is listed for some rows: how often the clone was seen (once, few, many), or a class if it is expanded.

V,J,size,CDR3
TRBV7-2,TRBJ2-2,-,CSGRSLGNTGELFF
TRBV27,TRBJ1-1,-,CASSTGWGTEAFF
TRBV5-4,TRBJ2-1,-,CASSLTGTSPAEQFF
TRBV28,TRBJ1-3,-,CASSPRQGRGNTIYF
TRBV6-6,TRBJ2-3,-,CASSPPGGNYTQYF
TRBV11-1,TRBJ1-1,-,CASSLAQLNTEAFF
TRBV28,TRBJ1-5,once,CAAQRRDSNQPQHF
TRBV6-5,TRBJ2-2,-,CASRTHGSGTGELFF
TRBV12-5,TRBJ1-1,-,CASGLVRPRGNTEAFF
TRBV6-4,TRBJ2-1,few,CASSEGTSRNEQFF
TRBV6-5,TRBJ1-1,-,CASIAQNTANSEAFF
TRBV7-9,TRBJ1-1,-,CASSWSATNTEAFF
TRBV7-6,TRBJ1-5,-,CASSQSQAGQPQHF
TRBV27,TRBJ1-6,-,CASSLWDRGTSPLHF